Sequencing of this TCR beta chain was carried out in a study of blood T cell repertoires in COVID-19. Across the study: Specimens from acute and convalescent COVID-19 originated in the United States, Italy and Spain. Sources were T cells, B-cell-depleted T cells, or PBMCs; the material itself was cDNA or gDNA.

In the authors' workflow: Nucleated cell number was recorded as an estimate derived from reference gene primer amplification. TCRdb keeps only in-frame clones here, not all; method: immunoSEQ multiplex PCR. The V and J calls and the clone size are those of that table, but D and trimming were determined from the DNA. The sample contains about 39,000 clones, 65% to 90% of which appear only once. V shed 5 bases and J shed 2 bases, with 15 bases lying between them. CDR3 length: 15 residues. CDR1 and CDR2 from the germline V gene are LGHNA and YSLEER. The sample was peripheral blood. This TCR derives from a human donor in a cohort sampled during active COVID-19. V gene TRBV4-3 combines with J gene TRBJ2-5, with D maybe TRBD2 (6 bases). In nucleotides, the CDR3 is TGCGCCAGCAGCGGGGGGACTCACATTCAAGAGACCCAGTACTTC. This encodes CASSGGTHIQETQYF.